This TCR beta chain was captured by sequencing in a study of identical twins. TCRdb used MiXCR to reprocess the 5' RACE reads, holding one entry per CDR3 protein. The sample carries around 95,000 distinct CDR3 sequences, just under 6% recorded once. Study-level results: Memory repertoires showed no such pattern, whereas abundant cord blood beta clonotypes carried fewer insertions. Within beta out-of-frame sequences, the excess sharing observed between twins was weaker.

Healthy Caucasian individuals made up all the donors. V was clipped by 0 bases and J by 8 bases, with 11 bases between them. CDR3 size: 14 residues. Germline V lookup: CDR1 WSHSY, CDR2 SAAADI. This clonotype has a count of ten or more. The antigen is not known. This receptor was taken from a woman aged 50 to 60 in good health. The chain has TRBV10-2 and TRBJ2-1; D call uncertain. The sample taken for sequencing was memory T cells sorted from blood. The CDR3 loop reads CASSESGPIDEQFF. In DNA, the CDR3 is TGCGCCAGCAGTGAGTCGGGTCCGATCGATGAGCAGTTCTTC.